This T cell receptor (beta chain) was documented in a study of T-cell memory formation after mild COVID-19 (dated by TCRdb to the early 2020s). Background on the whole study: Most TCR sequence clusters were specific to one of the two donors. Longitudinal TCRalpha and TCRbeta repertoire sequencing tracked T-cell clones expanding and contracting after mild COVID-19 in a couple of donors. Two young, previously healthy adult volunteers, one female and one male, were included in the cohort.

TCRdb records Illumina NovaSeq 6000 as the sequencer. TCRalpha and TCRbeta cDNA libraries were built by 5'RACE with constant-segment primers, adding sample barcodes and unique molecular identifiers. Trizol reagent was used to extract RNA from every sample. Amplification of the libraries took two PCR steps, and the second step added a second sample barcode plus Illumina TruSeq adapters. Sequencing of the libraries was done on an Illumina NovaSeq, producing 2 x 150 bp paired-end reads. Under the source paper's analysis protocol: Demultiplexing of reads and collapsing into UMI-guided consensus sequences were performed with migec v1.2.7. Using mixcr v2.1.11, UMI consensuses were aligned to TRA and TRB V and J templates and then assembled into clonotypes. A clonotype was counted as expanded or contracted only if both edgeR and NoisET called the change significant, with noise models trained on biological replicates. For edgeR calls, the thresholds were a false discovery rate-adjusted p below 0.01 and a log2 fold-change of 1. As an exploratory analysis of dynamics, PCA with hierarchical clustering was applied to max-normalized trajectories of the 1000 most abundant clonotypes. Separately sequenced CD4+ and CD8+ repertoires were used to assign the CD4 or CD8 phenotype of responding clones. TCRdb took the public reads, trimmed them with fastp at Q25, ran MiXCR for clone calling and kept in-frame beta chains. Each entry merges the rows of one CDR3 protein and shows their most common DNA and genes. V and J calls and clone size were set by TCRdb, not the authors. The sample data list under 650,000 distinct CDR3 sequences, and 15% to 20% of these were observed just once. In total, the top ten clones hold more than 10% of the sample.

Ficoll-Paque density gradient centrifugation was the method used to isolate PBMCs. With regard to this clonotype: No antigen is known for it. No base-level quality is on record; no much larger clone is a single base apart.

General conclusions and limits of the study: Some responding clones were detected in pre-infection memory, which suggested that pre-existing cross-reactive memory T cells had joined the SARS-CoV-2 response. Only two mild cases were covered in the study, and larger cohorts including severe cases with pre-infection samples were considered necessary. Balanced CD4/CD8 phenotypes were observed for clones contracting from day 15 to 85, whereas a bias towards CD4+ was observed for a second wave of clones expanding from day 15 to 37. Contracting CD4+ clones turned up mainly in the CM and EM memory subsets, whereas EMRA was where CD8+ clones were enriched. The second-wave clones that peaked on day 37 were not confirmed to be SARS-CoV-2 specific.

CDR1 SQVTM and CDR2 ANQGSEA were looked up in the germline V gene. Trimming takes 1 base from V and 5 bases from J, and the germline ends sit 19 bases apart. From its cysteine to its phenylalanine, the CDR3 spans 16 amino acids. CDR3 DNA only is kept here, 48 bases in frame from base 1. The chain joins TRBV29-1 to TRBJ2-3; perhaps TRBD2 is the D gene, with 5 bases matching. Sequenced: PBMCs or a T cell subset sorted from them (not recorded which). This clonotype originated in an adult woman who had mild COVID-19 (a few samples of this study predate the infection). The sample titles of this study are shuffled in the database, so cell type and time point are left out; the donor was told from shared clones. Here is the DNA: TGCAGCGTTGAAGCCCCGGAGAGTCGGGAAGGAGATACGCAGTATTTT. Its amino acids are CSVEAPESREGDTQYF.